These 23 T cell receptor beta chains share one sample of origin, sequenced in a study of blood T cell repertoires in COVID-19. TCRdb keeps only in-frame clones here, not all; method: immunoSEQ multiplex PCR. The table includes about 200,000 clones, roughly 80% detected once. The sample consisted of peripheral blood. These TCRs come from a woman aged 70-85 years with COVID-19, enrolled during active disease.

The CDR3 coding sequence is TGTGCCAGCAGCTTAGTAAGGGACAGAGATAGCAATCAGCCCCAGCATTTT. This gives the protein CASSLVRDRDSNQPQHF. The chain carries TRBV7-2 and TRBJ1-5; TRBD1 matches at 7 bases. The germline V gene has CDR1 SGHTA and CDR2 FQGNSA. V dropped 1 base and J dropped 0; count of bases not matched to a gene: 6. There are 17 residues in the CDR3.

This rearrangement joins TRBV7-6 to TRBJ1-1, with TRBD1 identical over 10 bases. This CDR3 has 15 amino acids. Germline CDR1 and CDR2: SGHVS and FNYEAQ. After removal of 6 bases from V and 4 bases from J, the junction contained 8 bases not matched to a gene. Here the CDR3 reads CASSRDRGFGTEAFF. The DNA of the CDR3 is TGTGCCAGCAGTCGGGACAGGGGATTTGGCACTGAAGCTTTCTTT.

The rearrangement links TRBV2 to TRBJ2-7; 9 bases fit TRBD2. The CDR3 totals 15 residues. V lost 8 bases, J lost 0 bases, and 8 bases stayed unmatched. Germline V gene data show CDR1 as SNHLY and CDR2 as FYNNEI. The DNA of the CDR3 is TGTGCCAGCCGGAAAATAGCGGGGGACTCCTACGAGCAGTACTTC. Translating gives CASRKIAGDSYEQYF.

The CDR3 protein is CASRSEPRGNTEAFF. CDR3 bases: TGTGCCAGCAGGAGCGAACCTCGAGGTAACACTGAAGCTTTCTTT. The chain uses TRBV6-5 and TRBJ1-1; D is uncertain. This CDR3 is 15 amino acids long. V lost 6 bases and J lost 2, with 16 bases in between. CDR1 is MNHEY and CDR2 is SVGAGI in the germline V gene.

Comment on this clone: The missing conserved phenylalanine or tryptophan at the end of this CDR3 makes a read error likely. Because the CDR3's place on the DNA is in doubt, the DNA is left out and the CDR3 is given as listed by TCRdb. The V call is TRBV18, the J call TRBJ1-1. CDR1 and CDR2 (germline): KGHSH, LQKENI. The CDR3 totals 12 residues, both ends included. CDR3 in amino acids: CASSPSLPELFL.

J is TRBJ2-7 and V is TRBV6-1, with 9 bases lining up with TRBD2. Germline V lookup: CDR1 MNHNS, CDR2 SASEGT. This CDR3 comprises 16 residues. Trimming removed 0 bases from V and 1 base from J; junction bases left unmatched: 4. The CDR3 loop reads CASSEARTSASYEQYF. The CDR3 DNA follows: TGTGCCAGCAGTGAAGCAAGGACTAGCGCATCCTACGAGCAGTACTTC.

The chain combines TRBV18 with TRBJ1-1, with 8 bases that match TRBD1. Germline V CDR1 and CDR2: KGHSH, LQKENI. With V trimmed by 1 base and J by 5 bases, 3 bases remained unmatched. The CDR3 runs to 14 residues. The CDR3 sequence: CASSPQTGGTEAFF. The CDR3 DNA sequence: TGTGCCAGCTCACCACAAACAGGGGGGACTGAAGCTTTCTTT.

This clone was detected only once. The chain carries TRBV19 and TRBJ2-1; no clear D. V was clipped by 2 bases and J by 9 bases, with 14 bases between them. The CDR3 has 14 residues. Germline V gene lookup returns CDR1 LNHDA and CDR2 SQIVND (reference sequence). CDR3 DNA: TGTGCCAGTAGTATACGATCGGTGGGCTCTGAGCAGTTCTTC. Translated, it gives CASSIRSVGSEQFF.

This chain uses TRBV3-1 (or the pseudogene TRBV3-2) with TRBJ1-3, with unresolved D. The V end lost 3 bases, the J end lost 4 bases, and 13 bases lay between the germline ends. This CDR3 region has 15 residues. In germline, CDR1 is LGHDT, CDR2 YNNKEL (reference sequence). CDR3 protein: CASSQALIWGNTIYF. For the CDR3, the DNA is TGTGCCAGCAGCCAGGCCCTGATCTGGGGAAACACCATATATTTT.

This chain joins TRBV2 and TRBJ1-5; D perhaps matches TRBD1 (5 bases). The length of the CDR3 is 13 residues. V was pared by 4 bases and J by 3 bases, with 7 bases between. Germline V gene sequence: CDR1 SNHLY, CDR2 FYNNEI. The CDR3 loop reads CASSGQLNQPQHF. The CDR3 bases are TGTGCCAGCAGTGGACAGCTCAATCAGCCCCAGCATTTT. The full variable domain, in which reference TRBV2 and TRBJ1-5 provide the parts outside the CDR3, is EPEVTQTPSHQVTQMGQEVILRCVPISNHLYFYWYRQILGQKVEFLVSFYNNEISEKSEIFDDQFSVERPDGSNFTLKIRSTKLEDSAMYFCASSGQLNQPQHFGDGTRLSIL.

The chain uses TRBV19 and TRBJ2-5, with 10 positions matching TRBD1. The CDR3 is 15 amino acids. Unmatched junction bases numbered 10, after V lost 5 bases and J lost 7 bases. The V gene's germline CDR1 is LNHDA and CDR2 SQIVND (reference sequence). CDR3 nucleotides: TGTGCCAGTAGTTCCGGGACAGGGGTTACGGGGACCCAGTACTTC. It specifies CASSSGTGVTGTQYF. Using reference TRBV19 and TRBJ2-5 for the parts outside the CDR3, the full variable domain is DGGITQSPKYLFRKEGQNVTLSCEQNLNHDAMYWYRQDPGQGLRLIYYSQIVNDFQKGDIAEGYSVSREKKESFPLTVTSAQKNPTAFYLCASSSGTGVTGTQYFGPGTRLLVL.

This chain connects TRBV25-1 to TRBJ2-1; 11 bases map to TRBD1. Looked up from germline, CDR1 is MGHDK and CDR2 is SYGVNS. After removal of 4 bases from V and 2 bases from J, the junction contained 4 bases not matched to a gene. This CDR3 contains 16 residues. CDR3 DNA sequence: TGTGCCAGCAGTGCCGGACAGGGGGCGCCCTACAATGAGCAGTTCTTC. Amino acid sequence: CASSAGQGAPYNEQFF. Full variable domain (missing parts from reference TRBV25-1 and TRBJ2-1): EADIYQTPRYLVIGTGKKITLECSQTMGHDKMYWYQQDPGMELHLIHYSYGVNSTEKGDLSSESTVSRIRTEHFPLTLESARPSHTSQYLCASSAGQGAPYNEQFFGPGTRLTVL.

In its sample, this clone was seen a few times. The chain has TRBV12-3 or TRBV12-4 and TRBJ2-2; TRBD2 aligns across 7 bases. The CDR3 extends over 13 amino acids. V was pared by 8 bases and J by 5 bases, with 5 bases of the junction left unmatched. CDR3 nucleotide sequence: TGTGCCAGCTCCCGGGGAGGGACCGGGGAGCTGTTTTTT. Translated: CASSRGGTGELFF.

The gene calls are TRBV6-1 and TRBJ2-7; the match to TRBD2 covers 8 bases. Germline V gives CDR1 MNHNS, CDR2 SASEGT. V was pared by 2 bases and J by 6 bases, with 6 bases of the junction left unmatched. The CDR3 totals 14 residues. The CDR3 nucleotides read TGTGCCAGCAGTGAACCGGGAGGGCTCGCCGAGCAGTACTTC. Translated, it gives CASSEPGGLAEQYF.

The CDR3 region has the DNA TGCGCCAGCAGCTCCCTAGCGGTCACCGGGGAGCTGTTTTTT. The encoded protein is CASSSLAVTGELFF. This chain connects TRBV5-1 to TRBJ2-2, with 7 positions matching TRBD2. Looked up from germline, CDR1 is SGHRS and CDR2 is YFSETQ. This CDR3 is 14 amino acids long. The V and J ends lost 3 bases and 4 bases, in that order; junction bases with no gene match: 3.

CDR3 nucleotides: TGTGCCAGCAGGGAGGGACGGCGGGAGCAGTACTTC. Translation: CASREGRREQYF. The rearrangement links TRBV2 to TRBJ2-7, with D maybe TRBD2 (6 bases). The CDR3 contains 12 residues. Trimming left V 6 bases short and J 7 bases short, with 13 bases between. Germline loops: CDR1 SNHLY, CDR2 FYNNEI.

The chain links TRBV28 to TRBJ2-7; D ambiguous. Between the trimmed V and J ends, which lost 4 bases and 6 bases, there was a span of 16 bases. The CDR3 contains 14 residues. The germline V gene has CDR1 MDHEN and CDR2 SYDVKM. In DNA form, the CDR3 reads TGTGCCAGCAGTTGGATTGTAGGAGTTGGCGAGCAGTACTTC. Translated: CASSWIVGVGEQYF.

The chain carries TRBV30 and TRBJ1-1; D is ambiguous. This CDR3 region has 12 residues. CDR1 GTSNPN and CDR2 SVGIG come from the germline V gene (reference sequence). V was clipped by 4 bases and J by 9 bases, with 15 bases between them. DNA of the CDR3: TGTGCCTGGACGCGGGATGGAGTCAAAGCTTTCTTT. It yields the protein CAWTRDGVKAFF.

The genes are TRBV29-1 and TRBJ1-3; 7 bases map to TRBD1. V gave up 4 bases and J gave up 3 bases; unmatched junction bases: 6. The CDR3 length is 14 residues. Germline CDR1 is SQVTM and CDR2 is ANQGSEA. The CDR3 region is CSVANTGDGNTIYF. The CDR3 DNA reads TGCAGCGTTGCAAATACAGGGGATGGAAACACCATATATTTT.

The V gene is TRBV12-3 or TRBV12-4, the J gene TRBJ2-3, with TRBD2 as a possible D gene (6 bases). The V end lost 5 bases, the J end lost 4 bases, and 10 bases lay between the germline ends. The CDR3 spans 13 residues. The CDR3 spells CASSPRLADTQYF. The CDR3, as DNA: TGTGCCAGCAGTCCTAGACTAGCAGATACGCAGTATTTT.

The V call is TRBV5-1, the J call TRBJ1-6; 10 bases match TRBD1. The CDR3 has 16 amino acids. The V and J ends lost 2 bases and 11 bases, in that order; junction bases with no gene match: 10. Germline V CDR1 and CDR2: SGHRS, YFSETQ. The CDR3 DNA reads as TGCGCCAGCAGCTTCCACGGACAGGGGGTTTTGACACCCCTCCACTTT. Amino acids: CASSFHGQGVLTPLHF.

The CDR3 spells CASSGELSTGGTEAFF. The CDR3 coding sequence is TGTGCCAGCAGTGGAGAGCTAAGTACAGGGGGTACTGAAGCTTTCTTT. The genes are TRBV25-1 and TRBJ1-1; TRBD1 aligns across 8 bases. Germline CDR1 reads MGHDK; CDR2 reads SYGVNS. The CDR3 contains 16 residues. The V gene end was trimmed by 4 bases and the J gene end by 5 bases; junction bases not matched to a gene: 12. The entire variable domain, with the rest obtained from reference TRBV25-1 and TRBJ1-1, is as follows: EADIYQTPRYLVIGTGKKITLECSQTMGHDKMYWYQQDPGMELHLIHYSYGVNSTEKGDLSSESTVSRIRTEHFPLTLESARPSHTSQYLCASSGELSTGGTEAFFGQGTRLTVV.

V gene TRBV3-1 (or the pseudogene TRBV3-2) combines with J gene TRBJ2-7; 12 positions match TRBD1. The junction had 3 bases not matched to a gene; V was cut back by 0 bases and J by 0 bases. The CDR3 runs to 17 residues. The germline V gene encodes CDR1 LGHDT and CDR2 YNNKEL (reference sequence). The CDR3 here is CASSQDGTGGDSYEQYF. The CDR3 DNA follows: TGTGCCAGCAGCCAAGATGGGACAGGGGGCGACTCCTACGAGCAGTACTTC.